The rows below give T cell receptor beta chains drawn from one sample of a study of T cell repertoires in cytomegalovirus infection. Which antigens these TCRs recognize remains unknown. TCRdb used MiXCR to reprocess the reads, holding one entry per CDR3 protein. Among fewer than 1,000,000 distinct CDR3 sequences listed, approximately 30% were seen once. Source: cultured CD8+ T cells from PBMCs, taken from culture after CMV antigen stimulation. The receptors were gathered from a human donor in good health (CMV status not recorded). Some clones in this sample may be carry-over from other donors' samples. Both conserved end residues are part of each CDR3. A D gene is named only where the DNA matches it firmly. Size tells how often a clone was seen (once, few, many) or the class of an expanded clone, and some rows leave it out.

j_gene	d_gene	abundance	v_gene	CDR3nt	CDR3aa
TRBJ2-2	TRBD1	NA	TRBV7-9	TGTGCCAGCAGCGCCGCCCCGGGACAGAAGAACACCGGGGAGCTGTTTTTT	CASSAAPGQKNTGELFF
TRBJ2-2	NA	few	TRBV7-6	TGTGCCAGCAGCTTCGGGGGCCAGTCTTCGAACACCGGGGAGCTGTTTTTT	CASSFGGQSSNTGELFF
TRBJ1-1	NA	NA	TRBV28	TGTGCCAGCAGTTCTCTGGTGGACACCACTGAAGCTTTCTTT	CASSSLVDTTEAFF
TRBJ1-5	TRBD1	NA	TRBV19	TGTGCCAGTAGTGGACAGGGGGCTTATCAGCCCCAGCATTTT	CASSGQGAYQPQHF
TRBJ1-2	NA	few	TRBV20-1	TGCAGTGCTAGACGGCCCCGGACAAACTATGGCTACACCTTC	CSARRPRTNYGYTF
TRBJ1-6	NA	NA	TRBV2	TGTGCCAGCAAGAAGGCCCCACTCTATTCACCCCTCCACTTT	CASKKAPLYSPLHF
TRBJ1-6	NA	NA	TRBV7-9	TGTGCCAGCAGCTTAGACGGTTTGAATTCACCCCTCCACTTT	CASSLDGLNSPLHF
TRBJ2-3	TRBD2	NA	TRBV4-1	TGCGCCAGCAGCCAAGTCGGAAGCGGGGCCTACACAGATACGCAGTATTTT	CASSQVGSGAYTDTQYF
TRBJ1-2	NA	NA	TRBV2	TGTGCCGGGGAGGGGGTAGAGCAAGGCTACACCTTC	CAGEGVEQGYTF
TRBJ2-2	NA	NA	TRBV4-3	TGCGCCAGCAGCCAAGAGGCCAGCTACACCGGGGAGCTGTTTTTT	CASSQEASYTGELFF
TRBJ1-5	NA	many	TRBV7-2	TGTGCCAGCAGCTTAGCTAGGAGTGATCAGCCCCAGCATTTT	CASSLARSDQPQHF
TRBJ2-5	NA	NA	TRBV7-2	TGTGCCAGCAGCTCGTATAAAGAGATCCAGTACTTC	CASSSYKEIQYF
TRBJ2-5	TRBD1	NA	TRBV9	TGTGCCAGCAGCGTAGGGGGACAGGGAAGAGAGACCCAGTACTTC	CASSVGGQGRETQYF
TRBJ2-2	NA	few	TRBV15	TGTGCCACCAGCAGCCCCGGAAGGGGCTTCACCGGGGAGCTGTTTTTT	CATSSPGRGFTGELFF
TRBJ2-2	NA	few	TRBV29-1	TGCAGCGTTGATAAGGGAATCGGGGAGCTGTTTTTT	CSVDKGIGELFF
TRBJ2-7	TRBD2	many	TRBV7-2	TGTGCCAGCGGCGGGGGGGCCTCGTACGAGCAGTACTTC	CASGGGASYEQYF
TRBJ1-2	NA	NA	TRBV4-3	TGCGCCAGCAGCCAAATGGCGGAGGGCCTCAACTATGGCTACACCTTC	CASSQMAEGLNYGYTF
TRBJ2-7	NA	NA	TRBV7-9	TGTGCCAGCAGCCCGGGACATCCACCCGAGCAGTACTTC	CASSPGHPPEQYF
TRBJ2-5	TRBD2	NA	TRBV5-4	TGTGCCAGCAGCTTGATAGCGGGGGGGCCTCAAGAGACCCAGTACTTC	CASSLIAGGPQETQYF
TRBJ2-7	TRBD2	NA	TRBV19	TGTGCCAGTAGTTTCACCGGGACTAGCGGCTACGAGCAGTACTTC	CASSFTGTSGYEQYF
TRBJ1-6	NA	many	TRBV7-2	TGTGCCAGCAGCCCATCCGGGACAACCTCCTATAATTCACCCCTCCACTTT	CASSPSGTTSYNSPLHF
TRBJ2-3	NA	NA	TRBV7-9	TGTGCCAGCAGCTTATCCCAACAGCTCCTCCCCACAGATACGCAGTATTTT	CASSLSQQLLPTDTQYF
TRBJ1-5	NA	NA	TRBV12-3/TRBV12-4	TGTGCCAGCTCGGGGCGGTACAATCAGCCCCAGCATTTT	CASSGRYNQPQHF
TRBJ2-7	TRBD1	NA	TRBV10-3	TGTGCCATCAGTTTTCCGGGACAGGACGCCTACGAGCAGTACTTC	CAISFPGQDAYEQYF
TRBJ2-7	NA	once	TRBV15	TGTGCCACCAGCAGAGATGTCGGTCCCTACGAGCAGTACTTC	CATSRDVGPYEQYF
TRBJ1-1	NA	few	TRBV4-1	TGCGCCAGCAGCCAAGATACACCTGAAGCTTTCTTT	CASSQDTPEAFF
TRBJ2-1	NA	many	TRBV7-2	TGTGCCAGCAGCCCCCTTACTGGGGCGCAGGATGAGCAGTTCTTC	CASSPLTGAQDEQFF